This TCR beta chain came from a study of cytomegalovirus exposure and HLA in healthy donors. The PCR was carried out with 60 Vbeta primers and 13 Jbeta primers. Some clones are missing from TCRdb's copy, which holds only in-frame ones; the method was immunoSEQ multiplex PCR. Counted here are fewer than 250,000 clones, over 75% occurring once; the ten biggest clones make up 1.5% to 2%. The CDR3 is 14 residues long. Germline CDR1 is LNHDA and CDR2 is SQIVND (reference sequence). The germline V and J ends were trimmed by 2 bases and 4 bases, with 11 bases remaining between them. Sequenced input: PBMCs. This sequence originates from a male donor in good health and CMV-seronegative. The chain has TRBV19 and TRBJ2-5; weak D call: TRBD2 (5 bases). The CDR3, as DNA: TGTGCCAGTAGTATATCGGGGAAAGGAGAGACCCAGTACTTC. Its protein product is CASSISGKGETQYF.